This is a list of T cell receptor beta chains from one sample in a study of blood T cell repertoires in COVID-19. Measured with immunoSEQ multiplex PCR; TCRdb has only the in-frame clones, and not every one. The table records about 370,000 clones, around 92% of them present only once. The material sequenced was peripheral blood. These receptors were taken from a woman in her twenties or thirties with COVID-19, enrolled during active disease. Both conserved end residues are part of each CDR3. The order of the fields is V gene, D gene, J gene, clone size, CDR3 protein, CDR3 DNA. D genes are given only for firm matches. Clone sizes are given selectively: once, few, many, or a class where the clone is expanded.

>TRBV19|TRBD1|TRBJ1-5|.
CASSIRGLENQPQHF
TGTGCCAGTAGTATCAGGGGGCTTGAGAATCAGCCCCAGCATTTT
>TRBV4-1|.|TRBJ2-2|.
CASSQLDRSNTGELFF
TGCGCCAGCAGCCAACTTGACAGGTCGAACACCGGGGAGCTGTTTTTT
>TRBV9|.|TRBJ1-5|.
CASSVGANSNQPQHF
TGTGCCAGCAGCGTAGGAGCAAATAGCAATCAGCCCCAGCATTTT
>TRBV4-1|TRBD2|TRBJ2-7|few
CASSPSGGYYEQYF
TGCGCCAGCAGCCCTTCGGGGGGGTACTACGAGCAGTACTTC
>TRBV19|TRBD1|TRBJ1-1|.
CASSRGTGGNTEAFF
TGTGCCAGTAGTAGGGGGACAGGGGGCAACACTGAAGCTTTCTTT
>TRBV9|.|TRBJ1-3|.
CASSLGGEAGNTIYF
TGTGCCAGCTCCCTGGGGGGGGAGGCTGGAAACACCATATATTTT
>TRBV5-1|.|TRBJ2-1|.
CASSLVLQDNEQFF
TGCGCCAGCAGCTTGGTGCTCCAGGACAATGAGCAGTTCTTC
>TRBV28|TRBD1|TRBJ1-1|once
CASSSSGQGYSTEAFF
TGTGCCAGCAGTTCCTCCGGACAGGGTTATAGTACTGAAGCTTTCTTT
>TRBV30|TRBD2|TRBJ2-1|.
CAWKGGAGAEEQFF
TGTGCCTGGAAAGGGGGAGCGGGAGCCGAGGAGCAGTTCTTC
>TRBV6-2/TRBV6-3|TRBD2|TRBJ2-5|.
CASSYYPAGGRETQYF
TGTGCCAGCAGTTATTATCCGGCGGGGGGGCGGGAGACCCAGTACTTC
>TRBV30|.|TRBJ1-1|.
CAWSRGGHLDTEAFF
TGTGCCTGGAGTCGAGGAGGCCACCTGGACACTGAAGCTTTCTTT
>TRBV18|.|TRBJ1-4|.
CASSLREGTNEKLFF
TGTGCCAGCTCACTCCGGGAGGGAACTAATGAAAAACTGTTTTTT
>TRBV6-2/TRBV6-3|TRBD1|TRBJ2-1|.
CASSRQGSYEQFF
TGTGCCAGCAGTCGACAGGGCTCGTATGAGCAGTTCTTC
>TRBV19|.|TRBJ1-5|.
CASSQDRSTPQHF
TGTGCCAGTAGTCAAGACAGGTCCACGCCCCAGCATTTT
>TRBV19|TRBD1|TRBJ1-2|.
CASRGRGGQANYGYTF
TGTGCCAGCAGGGGGAGAGGAGGGCAGGCTAACTATGGCTACACCTTC
>TRBV2|.|TRBJ2-1|.
CASSVDRGNEQFF
TGTGCCAGCAGTGTAGACAGAGGCAATGAGCAGTTCTTC
>TRBV5-1|TRBD2|TRBJ2-5|.
CASERWSTSGGARETQYF
TGCGCCAGCGAAAGGTGGTCTACTAGCGGGGGGGCGAGGGAGACCCAGTACTTC
>TRBV19|.|TRBJ1-1|.
CASSSQGDTEAFF
TGTGCCAGTAGTAGCCAAGGAGACACTGAAGCTTTCTTT
>TRBV11-3|TRBD1|TRBJ2-1|.
CASSSGTGGSNEQFF
TGTGCCAGCAGCTCCGGGACAGGGGGCTCCAATGAGCAGTTCTTC
>TRBV4-1|TRBD2|TRBJ2-3|.
CASSLGGGSTDTQYF
TGCGCCAGCAGCCTGGGGGGGGGAAGCACAGATACGCAGTATTTT
>TRBV5-4|.|TRBJ2-2|.
CASSLDLRGKNTGELFF
TGTGCCAGCAGCTTGGATTTGAGAGGGAAGAACACCGGGGAGCTGTTTTTT
>TRBV19|.|TRBJ2-5|.
CASSPPGETQYF
TGTGCCAGTAGTCCCCCGGGTGAGACCCAGTACTTC
>TRBV27|.|TRBJ2-1|.
CASSTWGSTKFF
TGTGCCAGCAGTACCTGGGGCAGCACCAAGTTCTTC
>TRBV13|.|TRBJ1-1|once
CASSPPGRNTEAFF
TGTGCCAGCAGCCCGCCGGGTCGGAACACTGAAGCTTTCTTT
>TRBV6-5|.|TRBJ2-7|.
CASSYSGGRSYEQYF
TGTGCCAGCAGTTACTCAGGCGGTCGCTCCTACGAGCAGTACTTC
>TRBV5-4|.|TRBJ2-7|.
CASSARGEQYF
TGTGCCAGCAGCGCCAGAGGGGAGCAGTACTTC
>TRBV6-5|.|TRBJ1-2|.
CASSYTTGNYGYTF
TGTGCCAGCAGTTACACAACAGGGAACTATGGCTACACCTTC
>TRBV6-4|.|TRBJ2-5|.
CASSDPRGLDWGKTQYF
TGTGCCAGCAGTGACCCGAGGGGGTTAGATTGGGGAAAGACCCAGTACTTC
>TRBV4-3|TRBD2|TRBJ2-2|.
CASSQRPYRGANTGELFF
TGCGCCAGCAGCCAACGCCCCTATCGGGGGGCGAACACCGGGGAGCTGTTTTTT
>TRBV7-2|TRBD1|TRBJ1-4|.
CASSPRQGRVEKLFF
TGTGCCAGCAGCCCTCGACAGGGGAGGGTTGAAAAACTGTTTTTT
>TRBV3-1/TRBV3-2|TRBD1|TRBJ1-6|few
CASSPAGGWDSPLHF
TGTGCCAGCAGCCCAGCAGGGGGTTGGGATTCACCCCTCCACTTT
>TRBV4-1|.|TRBJ1-2|.
CASSQDFGGGANYGYTF
TGCGCCAGCAGCCAAGACTTCGGGGGAGGGGCTAACTATGGCTACACCTTC
>TRBV20-1|.|TRBJ2-4|once
CSAVVDIQYF
TGCAGTGCTGTCGTAGACATTCAGTACTTC
>TRBV14|TRBD1|TRBJ2-3|.
CASSRRDSSTDTQYF
TGTGCCAGCAGCCGCAGGGACAGCAGCACAGATACGCAGTATTTT
>TRBV5-6|TRBD1|TRBJ1-1|.
CASSPPGQSNTEAFF
TGTGCCAGCAGCCCTCCGGGACAGTCGAACACTGAAGCTTTCTTT
>TRBV19|TRBD1|TRBJ1-4|.
CASSETTGSNEKLFF
TGTGCCAGCAGTGAGACGACAGGGTCTAATGAAAAACTGTTTTTT
>TRBV7-2|TRBD2|TRBJ2-1|.
CASSLVRTSGSDGQFF
TGTGCCAGCAGCTTAGTGCGGACTAGCGGGAGTGATGGGCAGTTCTTC
>TRBV9|TRBD1|TRBJ2-6|.
CASSVARDRGSGANVLTF
TGTGCCAGCAGCGTAGCCCGGGACAGGGGGTCTGGGGCCAACGTCCTGACTTTC
>TRBV6-5|TRBD1|TRBJ1-1|.
CASQETGGGTEAFF
TGTGCCAGCCAGGAGACAGGGGGCGGCACTGAAGCTTTCTTT
>TRBV18|.|TRBJ2-1|.
CASSPESRRLNEQFF
TGTGCCAGCTCACCGGAGTCTAGGCGGCTTAATGAGCAGTTCTTC
>TRBV28|.|TRBJ2-1|.
CASNDRYNEQFF
TGTGCCAGCAATGACAGGTACAATGAGCAGTTCTTC
>TRBV7-6|TRBD2|TRBJ2-5|.
CASSSEAGGPGWTQYF
TGTGCCAGCAGCTCAGAGGCGGGGGGGCCGGGTTGGACCCAGTACTTC